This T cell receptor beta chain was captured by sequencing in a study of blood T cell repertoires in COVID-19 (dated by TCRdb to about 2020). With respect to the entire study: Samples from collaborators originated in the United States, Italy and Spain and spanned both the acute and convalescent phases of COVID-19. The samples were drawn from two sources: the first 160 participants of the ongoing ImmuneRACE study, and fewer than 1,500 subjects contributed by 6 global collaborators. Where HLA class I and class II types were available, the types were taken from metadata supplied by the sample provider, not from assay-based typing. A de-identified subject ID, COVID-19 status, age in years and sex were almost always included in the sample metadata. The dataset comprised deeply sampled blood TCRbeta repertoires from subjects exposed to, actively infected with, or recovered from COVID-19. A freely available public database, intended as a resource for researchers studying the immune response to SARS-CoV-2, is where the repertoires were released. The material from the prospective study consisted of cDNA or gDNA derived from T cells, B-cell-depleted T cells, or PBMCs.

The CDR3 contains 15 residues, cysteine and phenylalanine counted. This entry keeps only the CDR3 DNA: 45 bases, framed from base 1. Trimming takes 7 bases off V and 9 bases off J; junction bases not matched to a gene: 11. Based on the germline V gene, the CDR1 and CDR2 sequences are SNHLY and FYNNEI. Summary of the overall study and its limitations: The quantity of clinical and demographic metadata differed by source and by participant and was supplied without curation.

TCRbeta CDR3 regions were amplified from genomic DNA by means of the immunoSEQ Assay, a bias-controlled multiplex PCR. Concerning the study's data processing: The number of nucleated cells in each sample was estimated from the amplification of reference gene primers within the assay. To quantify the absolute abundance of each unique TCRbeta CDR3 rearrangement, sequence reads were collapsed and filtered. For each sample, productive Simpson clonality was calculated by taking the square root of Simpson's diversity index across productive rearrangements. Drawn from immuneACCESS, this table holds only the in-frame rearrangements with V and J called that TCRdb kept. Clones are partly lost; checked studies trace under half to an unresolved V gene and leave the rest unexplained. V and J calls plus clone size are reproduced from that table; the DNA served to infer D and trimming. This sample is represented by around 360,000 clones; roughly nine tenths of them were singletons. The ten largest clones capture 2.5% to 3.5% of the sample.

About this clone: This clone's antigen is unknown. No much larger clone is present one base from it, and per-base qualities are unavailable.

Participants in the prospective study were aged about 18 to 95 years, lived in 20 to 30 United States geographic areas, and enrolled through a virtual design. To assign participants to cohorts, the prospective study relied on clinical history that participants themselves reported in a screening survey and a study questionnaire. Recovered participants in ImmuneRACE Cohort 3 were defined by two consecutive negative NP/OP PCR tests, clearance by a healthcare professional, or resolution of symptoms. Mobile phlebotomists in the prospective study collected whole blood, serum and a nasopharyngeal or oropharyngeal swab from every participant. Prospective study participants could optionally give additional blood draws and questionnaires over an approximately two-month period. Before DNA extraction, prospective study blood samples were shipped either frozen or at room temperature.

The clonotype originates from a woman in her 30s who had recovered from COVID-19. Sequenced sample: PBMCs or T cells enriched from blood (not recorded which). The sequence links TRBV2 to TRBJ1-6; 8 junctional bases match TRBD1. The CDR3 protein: CASTSLTGGSSPLHF. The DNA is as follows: TGTGCCAGCACTAGCCTTACAGGGGGGAGTTCACCCCTCCACTTT. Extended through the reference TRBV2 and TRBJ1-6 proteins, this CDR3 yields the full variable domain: EPEVTQTPSHQVTQMGQEVILRCVPISNHLYFYWYRQILGQKVEFLVSFYNNEISEKSEIFDDQFSVERPDGSNFTLKIRSTKLEDSAMYFCASTSLTGGSSPLHFGNGTRLTVT.